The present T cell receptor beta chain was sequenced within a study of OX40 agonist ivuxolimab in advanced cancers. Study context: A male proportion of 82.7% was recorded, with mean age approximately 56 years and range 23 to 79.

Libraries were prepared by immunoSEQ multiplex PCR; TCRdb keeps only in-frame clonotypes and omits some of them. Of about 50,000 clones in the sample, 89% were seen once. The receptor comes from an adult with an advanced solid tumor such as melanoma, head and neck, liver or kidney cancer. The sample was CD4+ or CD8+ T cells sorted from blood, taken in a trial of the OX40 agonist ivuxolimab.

CDR3 coding DNA: TGCGCCAGCAGCTTGGGTACCTGGCAGTATGGCTACACCTTC. Amino acids: CASSLGTWQYGYTF. The V gene is TRBV5-1, the J gene TRBJ1-2; no reliable D call. V gave up 0 bases and J gave up 5 bases, with 11 bases separating them. This CDR3 has 14 residues. Germline V lookup: CDR1 SGHRS, CDR2 YFSETQ.